Only a few counts were recorded for the clone carrying this T cell receptor (beta chain). What it binds is not known. TCRdb fed the 5' RACE reads into MiXCR, producing one record per CDR3 protein. The table records around 44,000 distinct CDR3 sequences, about 30% of them present only once. Findings and caveats of the study: Tumor Tregs overlapped most with tumor, then blood, naive CD4+ cells.

The length of the CDR3 is 17 residues. V lost 2 bases and J lost 0, with 16 bases in between. Looked up from germline, CDR1 is SEHNR and CDR2 is FQNEAQ (reference sequence). This TCR was recovered from a female donor with breast cancer. This chain connects TRBV7-9 to TRBJ1-2; D is undetermined. The sequenced sample was tumor-infiltrating memory CD4+ T cells sorted from the breast tumor. The subset was: memory CD4+ T cells, CD4+CD45RO+CD25-. The CDR3 DNA is TGTGCCAGCAGCTTAACTTCGGACGGAGTAGCTAACTATGGCTACACCTTC. This translates into CASSLTSDGVANYGYTF.